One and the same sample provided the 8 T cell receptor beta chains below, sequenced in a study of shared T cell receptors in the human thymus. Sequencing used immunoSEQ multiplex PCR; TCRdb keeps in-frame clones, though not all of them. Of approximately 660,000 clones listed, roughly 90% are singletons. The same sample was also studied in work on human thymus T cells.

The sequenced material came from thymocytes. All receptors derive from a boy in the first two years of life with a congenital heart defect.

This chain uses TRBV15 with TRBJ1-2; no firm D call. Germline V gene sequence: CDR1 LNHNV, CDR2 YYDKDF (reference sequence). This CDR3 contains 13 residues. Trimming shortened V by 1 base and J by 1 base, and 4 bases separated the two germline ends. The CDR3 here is CATSRVNNYGYTF. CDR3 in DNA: TGTGCCACCAGCAGAGTTAATAACTATGGCTACACCTTC.

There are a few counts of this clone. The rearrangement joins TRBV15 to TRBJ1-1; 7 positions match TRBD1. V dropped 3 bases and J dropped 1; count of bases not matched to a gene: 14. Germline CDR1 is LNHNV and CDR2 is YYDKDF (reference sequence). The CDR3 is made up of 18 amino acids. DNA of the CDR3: TGTGCCACCAGCAGGGAAACCGGGACAGTGGGAAAGAACACTGAAGCTTTCTTT. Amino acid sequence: CATSRETGTVGKNTEAFF.

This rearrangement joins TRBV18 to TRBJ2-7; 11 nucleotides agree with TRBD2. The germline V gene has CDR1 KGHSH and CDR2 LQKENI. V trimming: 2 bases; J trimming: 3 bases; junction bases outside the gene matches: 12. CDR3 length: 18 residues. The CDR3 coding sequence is TGTGCCAGCTCACCAAGGGGTTGGCTAGCGGGAGGAGTCTACGAGCAGTACTTC. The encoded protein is CASSPRGWLAGGVYEQYF.

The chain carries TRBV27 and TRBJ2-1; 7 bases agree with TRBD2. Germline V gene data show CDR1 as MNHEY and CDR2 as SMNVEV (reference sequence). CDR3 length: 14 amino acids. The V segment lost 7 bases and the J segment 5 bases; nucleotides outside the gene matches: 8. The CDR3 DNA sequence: TGTGCCAGCACTCCTACTAGCGCCCACAATGAGCAGTTCTTC. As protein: CASTPTSAHNEQFF.

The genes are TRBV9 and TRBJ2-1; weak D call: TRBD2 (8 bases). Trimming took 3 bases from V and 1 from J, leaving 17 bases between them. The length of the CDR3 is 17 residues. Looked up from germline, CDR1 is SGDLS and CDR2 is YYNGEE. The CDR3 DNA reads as TGTGCCAGCAGCGCAGGGGGTAGCGGGGTTTCCTACAATGAGCAGTTCTTC. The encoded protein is CASSAGGSGVSYNEQFF.

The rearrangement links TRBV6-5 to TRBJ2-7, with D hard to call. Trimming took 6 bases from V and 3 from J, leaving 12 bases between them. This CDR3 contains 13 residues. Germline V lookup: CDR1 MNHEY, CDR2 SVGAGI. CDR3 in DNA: TGTGCCAGCAGCGTGGGCTGGTACTACGAGCAGTACTTC. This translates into CASSVGWYYEQYF.

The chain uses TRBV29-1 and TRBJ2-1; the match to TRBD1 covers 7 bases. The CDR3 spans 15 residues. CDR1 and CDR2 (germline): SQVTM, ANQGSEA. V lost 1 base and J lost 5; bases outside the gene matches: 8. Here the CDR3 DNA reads TGCAGCGTTGAAGGATATTCGACAGGGCACAATGAGCAGTTCTTC. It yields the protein CSVEGYSTGHNEQFF.

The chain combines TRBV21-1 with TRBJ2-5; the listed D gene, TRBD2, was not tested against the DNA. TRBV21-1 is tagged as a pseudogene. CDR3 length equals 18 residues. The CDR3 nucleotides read TGTGCCAGCAGCAAAAAGGGACCCCGGCGGGGGGCGGGAAAGACCCAGTACTTC. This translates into CASSKKGPRRGAGKTQYF.